This entry concerns a single TCR beta chain. The ends were cut back, 5 bases at V and 5 bases at J, with 10 bases in the middle. The length of the CDR3 is 13 residues. Germline V gene data show CDR1 as SGHTA and CDR2 as FQGNSA. This entry belongs to a study of blood T cell repertoires in COVID-19. TCRdb's copy holds only in-frame clones and misses some; the assay was immunoSEQ multiplex PCR. The table records about 360,000 clones, around 84% of them present only once. This chain connects TRBV7-2 to TRBJ1-5; no reliable D call. The source of this sequence is a human donor in a cohort sampled during active COVID-19. The sequenced sample consisted of peripheral blood. The CDR3 here is CASSPLDDQPQHF. The CDR3 nucleotides are TGTGCCAGCAGCCCACTTGATGATCAGCCCCAGCATTTT. Drawing the rest from reference TRBV7-2 and TRBJ1-5, the complete variable domain is GAGVSQSPSNKVTEKGKDVELRCDPISGHTALYWYRQSLGQGLEFLIYFQGNSAPDKSGLPSDRFSAERTGGSVSTLTIQRTQQEDSAVYLCASSPLDDQPQHFGDGTRLSIL.